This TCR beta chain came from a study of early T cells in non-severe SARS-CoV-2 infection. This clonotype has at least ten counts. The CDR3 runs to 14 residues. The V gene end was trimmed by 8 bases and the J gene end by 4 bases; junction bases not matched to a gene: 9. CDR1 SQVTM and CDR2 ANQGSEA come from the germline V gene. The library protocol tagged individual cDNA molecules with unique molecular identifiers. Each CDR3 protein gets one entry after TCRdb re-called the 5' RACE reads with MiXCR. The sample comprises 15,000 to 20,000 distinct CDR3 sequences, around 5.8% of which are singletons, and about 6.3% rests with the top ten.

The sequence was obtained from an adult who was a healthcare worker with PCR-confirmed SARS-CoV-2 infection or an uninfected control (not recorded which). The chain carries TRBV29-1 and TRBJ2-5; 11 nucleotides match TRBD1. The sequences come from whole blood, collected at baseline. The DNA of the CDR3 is TGCAGCACAACCCGGACAGGGGGCGTAGAGACCCAGTACTTC. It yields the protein CSTTRTGGVETQYF. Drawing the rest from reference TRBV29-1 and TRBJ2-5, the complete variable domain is SAVISQKPSRDICQRGTSLTIQCQVDSQVTMMFWYRQQPGQSLTLIATANQGSEATYESGFVIDKFPISRPNLTFSTLTVSNMSPEDSSIYLCSTTRTGGVETQYFGPGTRLLVL.